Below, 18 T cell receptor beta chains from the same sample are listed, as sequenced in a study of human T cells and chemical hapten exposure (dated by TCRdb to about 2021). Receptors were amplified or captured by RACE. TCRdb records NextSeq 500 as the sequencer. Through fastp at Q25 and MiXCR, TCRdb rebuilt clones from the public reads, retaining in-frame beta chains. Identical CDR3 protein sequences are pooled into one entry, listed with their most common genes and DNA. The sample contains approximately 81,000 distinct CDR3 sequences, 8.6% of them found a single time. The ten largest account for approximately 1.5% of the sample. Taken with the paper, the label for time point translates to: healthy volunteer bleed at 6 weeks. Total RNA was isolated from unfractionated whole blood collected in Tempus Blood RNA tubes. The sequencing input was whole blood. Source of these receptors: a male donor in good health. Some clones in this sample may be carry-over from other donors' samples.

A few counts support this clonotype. The CDR3 sequence is CASSYGGGRTTDTQYF. DNA for the CDR3: TGTGCCAGCAGTTACGGGGGCGGGAGGACCACAGATACGCAGTATTTT. This chain uses TRBV6-5 with TRBJ2-3; 8 bases are a match to TRBD2. The V gene end was trimmed by 2 bases and the J gene end by 2 bases; junction bases not matched to a gene: 6. Per germline, CDR1 MNHEY and CDR2 SVGAGI. The CDR3 extends over 16 amino acids.

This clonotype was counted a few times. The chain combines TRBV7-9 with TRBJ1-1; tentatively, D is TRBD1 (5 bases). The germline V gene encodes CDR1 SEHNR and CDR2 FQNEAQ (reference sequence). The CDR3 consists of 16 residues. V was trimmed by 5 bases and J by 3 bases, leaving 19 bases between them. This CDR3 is CASSGRVIGGDTEAFF. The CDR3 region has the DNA TGTGCCAGCAGCGGTCGTGTGATTGGGGGGGACACTGAAGCTTTCTTT.

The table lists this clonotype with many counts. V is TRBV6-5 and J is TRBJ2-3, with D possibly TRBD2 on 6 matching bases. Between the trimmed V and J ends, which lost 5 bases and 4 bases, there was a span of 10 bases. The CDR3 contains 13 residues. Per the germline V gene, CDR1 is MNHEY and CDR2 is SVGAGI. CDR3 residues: CASSALAADTQYF. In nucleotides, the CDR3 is TGTGCCAGCAGTGCACTAGCAGCAGATACGCAGTATTTT.

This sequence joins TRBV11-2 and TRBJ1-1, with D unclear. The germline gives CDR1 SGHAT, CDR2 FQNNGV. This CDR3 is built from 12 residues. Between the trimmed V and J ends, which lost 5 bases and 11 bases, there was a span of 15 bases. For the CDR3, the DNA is TGTGCCAGCAGCCCAGATCGGGTGCAGGCTTTCTTT. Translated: CASSPDRVQAFF.

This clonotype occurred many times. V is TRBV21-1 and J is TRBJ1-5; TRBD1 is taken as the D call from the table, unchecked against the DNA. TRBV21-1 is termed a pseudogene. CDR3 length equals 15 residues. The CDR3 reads CASSKEGEVNQPQHF. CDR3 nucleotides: TGTGCCAGCAGCAAAGAGGGGGAAGTTAATCAGCCCCAGCATTTT.

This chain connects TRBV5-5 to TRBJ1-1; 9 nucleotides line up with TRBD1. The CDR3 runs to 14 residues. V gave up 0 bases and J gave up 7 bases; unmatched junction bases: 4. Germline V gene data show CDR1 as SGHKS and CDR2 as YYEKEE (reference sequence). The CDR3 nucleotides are TGTGCCAGCAGCTTGGCCGGGGACAGGGTTGAAGCTTTCTTT. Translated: CASSLAGDRVEAFF.

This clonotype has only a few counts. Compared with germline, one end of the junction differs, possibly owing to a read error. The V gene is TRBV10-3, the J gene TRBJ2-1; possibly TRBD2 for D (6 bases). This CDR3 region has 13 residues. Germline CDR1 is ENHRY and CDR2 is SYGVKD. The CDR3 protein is CAISEGVRDSGIF. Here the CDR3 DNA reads TGTGCCATCAGTGAAGGGGTCCGGGACTCCGGTATTTTC.

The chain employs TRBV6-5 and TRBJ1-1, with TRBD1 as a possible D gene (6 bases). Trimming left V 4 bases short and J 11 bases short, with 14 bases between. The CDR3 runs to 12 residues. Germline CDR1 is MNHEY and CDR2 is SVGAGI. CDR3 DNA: TGTGCCAGCAGTTTAACCGGGACACATGCTTTCTTT. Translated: CASSLTGTHAFF.

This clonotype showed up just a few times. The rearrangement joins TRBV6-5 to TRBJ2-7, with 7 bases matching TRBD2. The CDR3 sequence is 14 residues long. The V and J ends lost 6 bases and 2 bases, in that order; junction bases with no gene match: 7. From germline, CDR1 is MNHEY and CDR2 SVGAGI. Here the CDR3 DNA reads TGTGCCAGCAGCTCTTCTGCGGGGGCCTACGAGCAGTACTTC. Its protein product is CASSSSAGAYEQYF.

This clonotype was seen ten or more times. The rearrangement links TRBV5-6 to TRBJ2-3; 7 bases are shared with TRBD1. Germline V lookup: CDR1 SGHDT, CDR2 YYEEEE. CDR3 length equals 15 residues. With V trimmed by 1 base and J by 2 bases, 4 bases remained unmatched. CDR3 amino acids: CASSLWGQYTDTQYF. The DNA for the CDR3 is TGTGCCAGCAGCTTGTGGGGACAGTACACAGATACGCAGTATTTT.

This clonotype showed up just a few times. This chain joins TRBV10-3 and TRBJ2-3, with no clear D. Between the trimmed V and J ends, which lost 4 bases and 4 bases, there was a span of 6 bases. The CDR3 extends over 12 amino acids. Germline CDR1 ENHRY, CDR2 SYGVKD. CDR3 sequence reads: CAISGGADTQYF. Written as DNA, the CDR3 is TGTGCCATCAGTGGTGGGGCAGATACGCAGTATTTT.

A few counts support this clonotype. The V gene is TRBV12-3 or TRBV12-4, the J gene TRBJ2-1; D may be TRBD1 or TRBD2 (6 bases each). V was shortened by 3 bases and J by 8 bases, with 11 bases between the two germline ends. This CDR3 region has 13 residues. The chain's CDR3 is CASSLTRGDEQFF. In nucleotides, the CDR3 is TGTGCCAGCAGTTTGACTAGGGGGGATGAGCAGTTCTTC.

CDR3 sequence (DNA): TGCAGTGCTCGAGTCACAGATACGCAGTATTTT. This gives the protein CSARVTDTQYF. The chain is built from TRBV20-1 and TRBJ2-3; D is ambiguous. V was cut by 5 bases and J by 2 bases, with 5 bases left in between. Germline V gene lookup returns CDR1 DFQATT and CDR2 SNEGSKA (reference sequence). The CDR3 length is 11 residues.

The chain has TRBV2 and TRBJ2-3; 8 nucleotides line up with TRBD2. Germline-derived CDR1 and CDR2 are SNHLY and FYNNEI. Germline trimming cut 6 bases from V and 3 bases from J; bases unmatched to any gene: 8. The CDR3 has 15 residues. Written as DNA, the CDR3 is TGTGCCAGCAGGCCCCCCGGGACTAGAACAGATACGCAGTATTTT. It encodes CASRPPGTRTDTQYF.

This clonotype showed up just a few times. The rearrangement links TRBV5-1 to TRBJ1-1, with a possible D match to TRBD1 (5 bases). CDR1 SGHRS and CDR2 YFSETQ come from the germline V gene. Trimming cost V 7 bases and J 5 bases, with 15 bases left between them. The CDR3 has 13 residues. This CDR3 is CASQQVAGTEAFF. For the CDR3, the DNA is TGCGCCAGCCAACAGGTCGCGGGAACTGAAGCTTTCTTT.

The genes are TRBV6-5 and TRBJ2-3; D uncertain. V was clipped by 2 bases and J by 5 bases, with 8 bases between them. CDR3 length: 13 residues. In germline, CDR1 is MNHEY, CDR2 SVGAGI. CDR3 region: CASSYRREDTQYF. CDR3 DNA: TGTGCCAGCAGTTACCGGCGAGAAGATACGCAGTATTTT.

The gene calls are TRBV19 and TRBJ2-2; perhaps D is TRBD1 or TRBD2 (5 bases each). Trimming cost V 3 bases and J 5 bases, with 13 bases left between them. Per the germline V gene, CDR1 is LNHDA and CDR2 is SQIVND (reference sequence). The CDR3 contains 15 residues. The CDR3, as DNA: TGTGCCAGTAGTATGGCGGGCGCAGGGACCGGGGAGCTGTTTTTT. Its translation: CASSMAGAGTGELFF.

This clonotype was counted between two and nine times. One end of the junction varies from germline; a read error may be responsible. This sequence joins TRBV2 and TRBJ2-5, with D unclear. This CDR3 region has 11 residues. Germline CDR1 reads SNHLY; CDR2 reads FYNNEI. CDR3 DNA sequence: TGTGCAAGCAGAGAGGAAGAGACCCAGTACTTC. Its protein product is CASREEETQYF.